The entry below describes one T cell receptor beta chain. The data belong to a study of T cell clones after liver transplantation. Turning to the study itself: Patients counted as tolerant after at least one year off all immunosuppression, enzymes not exceeding twice normal. Timepoints were pre-transplant, pre-withdrawal, and after withdrawal was completed or failed.

The V gene's germline CDR1 is SGHRS and CDR2 YFSETQ. This CDR3 comprises 16 residues. The V end lost 2 bases, the J end lost 7 bases, and 18 bases lay between the germline ends. The data were produced by immunoSEQ multiplex PCR, yet TCRdb's version contains in-frame clones alone and is incomplete. The sample has around 60,000 clones, about 64% seen once. The chain couples TRBV5-1 to TRBJ1-4; perhaps TRBD1 as D (6 bases). Sequenced material: CD4+ T cells from blood, taken before liver transplant. The sequence was collected from a human donor who received a liver transplant. The CDR3: CASSLNTGHSGEKLFF. The CDR3 DNA is TGCGCCAGCAGCTTAAATACAGGGCATTCAGGTGAAAAACTGTTTTTT.